This TCR beta chain was sequenced for a study of shared clonotypes between healthy human individuals. The study's findings and limits: Sorted-subset sequencing was shown by rarefaction to be incomplete despite large depth.

As concerns this clone: The antigen is undetermined. This specimen includes other DNA sequences encoding the same CDR3.

From germline, CDR1 is SGDLS and CDR2 YYNGEE. The CDR3 sequence is 13 residues long. With 2 bases removed from V and 3 bases from J, the gap between germline ends came to 9 bases. Positively selected for CCR7, the CD45RO-negative cells used as naive CD8 cells excluded terminally differentiated effector memory CD45RA+ cells. Per sorted-subset replicate PCR, input was around 200 ng DNA, representing roughly 30,000 T cell genomes. Per the original data handling: ImmunoSEQ gave junction-only sequences without quality scores, so filtering differed. Using immunoSEQ multiplex PCR, the repertoire was profiled, and TCRdb retains in-frame clones only, with some absent. Clone size and V and J calls were adopted from that table, with D and trimming inferred from the DNA. The sample consists of about 2.1 million clones, around 93% of them appearing once.

The sequence was collected from a man younger than 35 in good health. Some clones in this sample may be carry-over from other donors' samples. Sequencing was carried out using naive CD8+ T cells from PBMCs. V usage is TRBV9 and J usage is TRBJ2-7, with TRBD1 as a possible D gene (5 bases). CDR3 DNA sequence: TGTGCCAGCAGCGTGGAAGGGGACTACGAGCAGTACTTC. This encodes CASSVEGDYEQYF.